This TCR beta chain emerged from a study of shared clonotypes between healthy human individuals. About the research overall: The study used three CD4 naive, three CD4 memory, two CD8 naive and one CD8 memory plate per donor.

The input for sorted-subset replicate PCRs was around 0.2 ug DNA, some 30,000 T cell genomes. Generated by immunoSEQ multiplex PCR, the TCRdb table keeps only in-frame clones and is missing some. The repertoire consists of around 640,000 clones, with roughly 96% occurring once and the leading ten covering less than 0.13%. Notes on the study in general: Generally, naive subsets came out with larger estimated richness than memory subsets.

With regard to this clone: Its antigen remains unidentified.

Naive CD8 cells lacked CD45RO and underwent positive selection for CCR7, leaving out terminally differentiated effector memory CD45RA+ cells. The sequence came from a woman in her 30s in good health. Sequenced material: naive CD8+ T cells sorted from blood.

The CDR3 here is CASSFRTGATNEKLFF. CDR3 sequence (DNA): TGTGCCAGCAGTTTCAGGACAGGAGCAACTAATGAAAAACTGTTTTTT. This chain uses TRBV27 with TRBJ1-4; 7 bases are a match to TRBD1. The CDR3 loop spans 16 amino acids. Germline CDR1 and CDR2: MNHEY and SMNVEV (reference sequence). V was clipped by 3 bases and J by 0 bases; unmatched bases: 4. The full variable domain, its missing parts supplied by reference TRBV27 and TRBJ1-4, is EAQVTQNPRYLITVTGKKLTVTCSQNMNHEYMSWYRQDPGLGLRQIYYSMNVEVTDKGDVPEGYKVSRKEKRNFPLILESPSPNQTSLYFCASSFRTGATNEKLFFGSGTQLSVL.